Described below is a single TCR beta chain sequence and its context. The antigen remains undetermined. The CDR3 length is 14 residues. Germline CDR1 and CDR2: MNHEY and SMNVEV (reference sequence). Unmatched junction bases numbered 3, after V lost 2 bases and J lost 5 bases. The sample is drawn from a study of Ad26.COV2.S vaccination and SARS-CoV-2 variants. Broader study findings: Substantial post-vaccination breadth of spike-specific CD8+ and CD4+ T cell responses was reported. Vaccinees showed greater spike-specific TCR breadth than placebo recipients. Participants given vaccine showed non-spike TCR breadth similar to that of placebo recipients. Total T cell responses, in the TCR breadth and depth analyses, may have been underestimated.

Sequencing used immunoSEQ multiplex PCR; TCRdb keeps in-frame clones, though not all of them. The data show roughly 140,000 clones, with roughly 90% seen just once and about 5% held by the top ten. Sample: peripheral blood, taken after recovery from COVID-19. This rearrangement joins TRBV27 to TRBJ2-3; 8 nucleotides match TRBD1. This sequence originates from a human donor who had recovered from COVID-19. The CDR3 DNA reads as TGTGCCAGCAGTTTACAGGGGGCCCAAGATACGCAGTATTTT. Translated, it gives CASSLQGAQDTQYF.